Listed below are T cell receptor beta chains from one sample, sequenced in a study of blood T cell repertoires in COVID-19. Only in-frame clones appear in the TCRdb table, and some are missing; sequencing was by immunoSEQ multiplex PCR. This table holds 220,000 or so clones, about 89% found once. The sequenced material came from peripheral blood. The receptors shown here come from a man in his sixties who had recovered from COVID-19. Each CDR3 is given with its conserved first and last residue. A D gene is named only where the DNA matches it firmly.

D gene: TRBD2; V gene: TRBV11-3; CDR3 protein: CASSLGTSGTNEQFF
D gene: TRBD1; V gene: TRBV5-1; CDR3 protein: CASSKGQGAVTGELFF
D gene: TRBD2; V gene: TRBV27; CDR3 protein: CASSWGGGPPGELFF
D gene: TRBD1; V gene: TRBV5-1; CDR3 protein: CASSDGTGGRQPQHF
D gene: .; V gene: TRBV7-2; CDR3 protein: CASSLARGTGELFF
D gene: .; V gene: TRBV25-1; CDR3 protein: CASSDPGENYNEQFF
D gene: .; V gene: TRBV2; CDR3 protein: CASSEEGGDNQPQHF
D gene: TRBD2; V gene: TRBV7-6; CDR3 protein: CASSLGGGRQFF
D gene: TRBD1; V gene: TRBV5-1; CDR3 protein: CASSPDRGNQPQHF
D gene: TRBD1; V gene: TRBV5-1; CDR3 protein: CARDRENTGELFF
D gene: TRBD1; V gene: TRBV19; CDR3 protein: CASRRGQGGPYEQYF
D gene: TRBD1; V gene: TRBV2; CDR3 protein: CASSKHRDRGRDTQYF
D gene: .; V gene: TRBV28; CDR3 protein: CASSSTGPNEKLFF
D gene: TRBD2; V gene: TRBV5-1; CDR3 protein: CASSPPSGTSGESSYNEQFF
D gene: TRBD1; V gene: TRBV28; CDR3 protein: CASHLGGGEKLFF
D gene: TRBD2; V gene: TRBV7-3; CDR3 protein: CASSPHPGTSSYNEQFF
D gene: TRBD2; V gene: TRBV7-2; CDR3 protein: CASSLGLAVSRETQYF
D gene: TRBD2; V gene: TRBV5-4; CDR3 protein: CASSLAAASGGLGETQYF
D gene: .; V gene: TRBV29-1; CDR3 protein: CSVVEQDNTEAFF
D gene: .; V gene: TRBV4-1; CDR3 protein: CASSQDPRTEAFF
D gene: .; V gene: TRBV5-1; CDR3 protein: CASRIDYTEAFF
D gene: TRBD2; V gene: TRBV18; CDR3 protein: CASSPGTSGGTGELFF